This T cell receptor beta chain was found in a study of blood T cell repertoires in COVID-19. Study-level information: T cells, B-cell-depleted T cells, or PBMCs provided the cDNA or gDNA that served as material.

Original data processing: Amplified reference gene primers provided the basis for estimating nucleated cell counts. Profiled with immunoSEQ multiplex PCR; TCRdb holds only in-frame clones, not every one. V, J and clone size were drawn from that table, and D and trimming were deduced from the DNA. The data contain hundreds of thousands of clones, 70% to 90% of them singletons. Participants spanned ages about 18 to 100 years and resided in roughly 22 US areas. Assignment of participants to cohorts was predicated upon participant-reported clinical history. From germline, CDR1 is SGHRS and CDR2 YFSETQ. This CDR3 has 14 residues. V was clipped by 4 bases and J by 2 bases; unmatched bases: 5.

The chain uses TRBV5-1 and TRBJ2-5; 7 nucleotides agree with TRBD1. Sequencing input: PBMCs or T cells enriched from blood (not recorded which). This sequence was found in a woman aged 40 to 50 with acute COVID-19. CDR3 in amino acids: CASSVGTVQETQYF. The CDR3 DNA reads TGCGCCAGCAGCGTAGGGACAGTTCAAGAGACCCAGTACTTC. Full variable domain (missing parts from reference TRBV5-1 and TRBJ2-5): KAGVTQTPRYLIKTRGQQVTLSCSPISGHRSVSWYQQTPGQGLQFLFEYFSETQRNKGNFPGRFSGRQFSNSRSEMNVSTLELGDSALYLCASSVGTVQETQYFGPGTRLLVL.